This TCR beta chain appears in the sequencing data of a study of shared clonotypes between healthy human individuals. Naive CD8 cells lacked CD45RO and underwent positive selection for CCR7, leaving out terminally differentiated effector memory CD45RA+ cells. A remark on this clone: No antigen is known for it.

The junction had 13 bases not matched to a gene; V was cut back by 0 bases and J by 2 bases. There are 20 residues in the CDR3. Germline-derived CDR1 and CDR2 are LGHNA and YSLEER. Authors' analysis steps: ImmunoSEQ junction-only sequences lacked quality scores, so their filtering differed. TCRdb's copy holds only in-frame clones and misses some; the assay was immunoSEQ multiplex PCR. V, J and clone size are taken as reported in that table, and D and trimming were inferred from the DNA itself. Of hundreds of thousands of clones listed, roughly 98% are singletons. Regarding the study as a whole: Clonotypes not shared had lower generation probabilities than those common to all four donors.

Sequencing was done on a sample of naive CD8+ T cells sorted from blood. The chain employs TRBV4-3 and TRBJ2-4, with 10 positions matching TRBD1. This sequence was found in a man younger than 45 in good health. The CDR3 reads CASSQESLGQGGFSKNIQYF. CDR3 nucleotides: TGCGCCAGCAGCCAAGAGAGCCTAGGACAGGGGGGATTCTCCAAAAACATTCAGTACTTC.